This TCR beta chain derives from a study of T-cell reconstitution after alpha-beta-depleted transplantation in children (dated by TCRdb to the mid-2010s). Context from the whole study: Using TCR repertoire profiling, the study quantitatively followed how T-cell immune reconstitution unfolded in children after TCRalphabeta/CD19-depleted allogeneic hematopoietic cell transplantation.

Per the germline V gene (reference sequence), LNHNV is the CDR1 and YYDKDF is the CDR2. From the cysteine through the phenylalanine, the CDR3 covers 16 amino acids. The entry retains the CDR3 DNA only, 48 bases that are in frame from base 1. Trimming costs V 1 base and J 7 bases, and their ends lie 20 bases apart. Library preparation employed PCR. TCRdb names Illumina HiSeq 2500 as the instrument used. Molecular barcoding was employed in the preparation of TCR libraries, with unique molecular identifiers being used to normalize TCRbeta repertoire quantification. TCRdb reran the public reads through fastp at Q25 and MiXCR, keeping productive beta chains. Duplicate CDR3 protein sequences are folded into a single record with the most common DNA and genes. Across this sample there are around 200,000 distinct CDR3 sequences, with about 9.2% seen only once. In total, the top ten clones hold approximately 6.2% of the sample.

This clonotype appeared many times. Which antigen it targets is not known. The input lacks base qualities; no much larger clone sits a single base away. The V and J segments used are TRBV15 and TRBJ2-7; the D element could tentatively be TRBD1 or TRBD2, as 6 bases agree for each. The sample consisted of PBMCs from the stem cell graft donor, taken from the stem cell graft. This TCR was recovered from a human donor who donated a stem cell graft to a child with acute lymphoblastic leukemia. In nucleotides, the sequence is TGTGCCACCAGCAGAGGCACGGGGGCGAGGTTAGGAGAGCAGTACTTC. This gives the protein CATSRGTGARLGEQYF.